This is a list of T cell receptor beta chains from one sample in a study of shared clonotypes between healthy human individuals. The method was immunoSEQ multiplex PCR; TCRdb's version includes in-frame clones alone and lacks a portion of them. The sample shows hundreds of thousands of clones, approximately 95% of them seen only once. The specimen was naive CD8+ T cells sorted from blood. All receptors come from a woman aged 25 to 45 in good health. CDR3s include the opening cysteine and the closing phenylalanine or tryptophan. A D gene is named only where the DNA matches it firmly. Size is omitted from some rows. Given values are once, few, many or a class for expanded clones.

v_gene: TRBV5-4; d_gene: TRBD2; j_gene: TRBJ2-7; abundance: -; CDR3nt: TGTGCCAGCAGCCGAAGACTAGCGGGAGCAGACGAGCAGTACTTC; CDR3aa: CASSRRLAGADEQYF
v_gene: TRBV27; d_gene: TRBD2; j_gene: TRBJ2-7; abundance: -; CDR3nt: TGTGCCAGCAGTTCCCTCCGGGGGGGCGACTCCTACGAGCAGTACTTC; CDR3aa: CASSSLRGGDSYEQYF
v_gene: TRBV2; d_gene: -; j_gene: TRBJ2-7; abundance: -; CDR3nt: TGTGCCAGCAACCCGAGTGGGGTTTACGAGCAGTACTTC; CDR3aa: CASNPSGVYEQYF
v_gene: TRBV27; d_gene: TRBD2; j_gene: TRBJ2-2; abundance: -; CDR3nt: TGTGCCAGCAGTTTATTACTAGCGGGAAGGCCAGGGGAGCTGTTTTTT; CDR3aa: CASSLLLAGRPGELFF
v_gene: TRBV19; d_gene: -; j_gene: TRBJ2-7; abundance: -; CDR3nt: TGTGCCAGTAGTATAGCGGACCGAGCCTACGAGCAGTACTTC; CDR3aa: CASSIADRAYEQYF
v_gene: TRBV6-1; d_gene: TRBD1; j_gene: TRBJ1-2; abundance: -; CDR3nt: TGTGCCAGTTTCATTACCGGACAGGGAGAGAACGGCTACACCTTC; CDR3aa: CASFITGQGENGYTF
v_gene: TRBV4-1; d_gene: -; j_gene: TRBJ2-7; abundance: -; CDR3nt: TGCGCCAGCAGCCTCCTGACAGGTCTCCCCTACGAGCAGTACTTC; CDR3aa: CASSLLTGLPYEQYF
v_gene: TRBV14; d_gene: -; j_gene: TRBJ2-3; abundance: -; CDR3nt: TGTGCCAGCAGCCAAGGGACCCTAAGCACAGATACGCAGTATTTT; CDR3aa: CASSQGTLSTDTQYF
v_gene: TRBV5-1; d_gene: TRBD2; j_gene: TRBJ2-1; abundance: -; CDR3nt: TGCGCCAGCAGCTTGTTAACCCGATTAGCGGGAGGTAACAATGAGCAGTTCTTC; CDR3aa: CASSLLTRLAGGNNEQFF
v_gene: TRBV2; d_gene: TRBD1; j_gene: TRBJ1-5; abundance: -; CDR3nt: TGTGCCAGCAGTGACTGGGGACAGGAGGGCCAGCCCCAGCATTTT; CDR3aa: CASSDWGQEGQPQHF
v_gene: TRBV5-6; d_gene: TRBD1; j_gene: TRBJ1-1; abundance: -; CDR3nt: TGTGCCAGCAGCCTCTACAGGGGGCGAAGTACTGAAGCTTTCTTT; CDR3aa: CASSLYRGRSTEAFF
v_gene: TRBV25-1; d_gene: -; j_gene: TRBJ2-7; abundance: -; CDR3nt: TGTGCCAGCAGTGTCCGGCCCGGGTTGGAAGAGCAGTACTTC; CDR3aa: CASSVRPGLEEQYF
v_gene: TRBV7-9; d_gene: -; j_gene: TRBJ1-5; abundance: -; CDR3nt: TGTGCCAGTCAACAGGGAAATCAGCCCCAGCATTTT; CDR3aa: CASQQGNQPQHF
v_gene: TRBV5-4; d_gene: -; j_gene: TRBJ2-5; abundance: -; CDR3nt: TGTGCCAGCAGCTTGGAACGGGAAGAGACCCAGTACTTC; CDR3aa: CASSLEREETQYF
v_gene: TRBV18; d_gene: -; j_gene: TRBJ2-1; abundance: few; CDR3nt: TGTGCCAGCTCACCAACGGCGTCAGTACCTTGGGGTGAGCAGTTCTTC; CDR3aa: CASSPTASVPWGEQFF
v_gene: TRBV9; d_gene: TRBD1; j_gene: TRBJ1-3; abundance: -; CDR3nt: TGTGCCAGCAGCGTAGAACCGGGACAGGCTGGAAACACCATATATTTT; CDR3aa: CASSVEPGQAGNTIYF
v_gene: TRBV30; d_gene: TRBD1; j_gene: TRBJ2-7; abundance: -; CDR3nt: TGTGCCTGGAGTACCGGGACAGGTCCCTACGAGCAGTACTTC; CDR3aa: CAWSTGTGPYEQYF
v_gene: TRBV27; d_gene: -; j_gene: TRBJ2-5; abundance: -; CDR3nt: TGTGCCAGCAGTTTATTAGCGGATGAGACCCAGTACTTC; CDR3aa: CASSLLADETQYF
v_gene: TRBV6-5; d_gene: -; j_gene: TRBJ1-1; abundance: -; CDR3nt: TGTGCCAGCAGTTACGACCAGGCAACGAACACTGAAGCTTTCTTT; CDR3aa: CASSYDQATNTEAFF
v_gene: TRBV2; d_gene: -; j_gene: TRBJ2-3; abundance: -; CDR3nt: TGTGCCAGCAGCCCCGAGTGGGGGCCCTCGACAGATACGCAGTATTTT; CDR3aa: CASSPEWGPSTDTQYF
v_gene: TRBV2; d_gene: -; j_gene: TRBJ2-1; abundance: -; CDR3nt: TGTGCCAGCAGTGAAAGTGGCGGGTCGATCTACAATGAGCAGTTCTTC; CDR3aa: CASSESGGSIYNEQFF
v_gene: TRBV27; d_gene: -; j_gene: TRBJ2-3; abundance: -; CDR3nt: TGTGCCAGCAGTTTTGGGCTAGCTGGACCAGATACGCAGTATTTT; CDR3aa: CASSFGLAGPDTQYF
v_gene: TRBV19; d_gene: -; j_gene: TRBJ1-1; abundance: -; CDR3nt: TGTGCCAGTAGTATATTTGGGATTTCGAACACTGAAGCTTTCTTT; CDR3aa: CASSIFGISNTEAFF
v_gene: TRBV13; d_gene: -; j_gene: TRBJ1-1; abundance: -; CDR3nt: TGTGCCAGCAGCTTAGTAGGGAACACTGAAGCTTTCTTT; CDR3aa: CASSLVGNTEAFF
v_gene: TRBV7-9; d_gene: TRBD2; j_gene: TRBJ2-7; abundance: -; CDR3nt: TGTGCCAGCAGCCCTGGGGCTAGCGGGAGGTACGAGCAGTACTTC; CDR3aa: CASSPGASGRYEQYF
v_gene: TRBV11-2; d_gene: -; j_gene: TRBJ2-1; abundance: -; CDR3nt: TGTGCCAGCAGCACCGGGACTCCCAATGAGCAGTTCTTC; CDR3aa: CASSTGTPNEQFF
v_gene: TRBV13; d_gene: -; j_gene: TRBJ1-3; abundance: once; CDR3nt: TGTGCCAGCAGCTCCCGAGGGGGGGCTGGAAACACCATATATTTT; CDR3aa: CASSSRGGAGNTIYF
v_gene: TRBV29-1; d_gene: -; j_gene: TRBJ2-7; abundance: few; CDR3nt: TGCAGCGTTTTCGGGGACGAGCAGTACTTC; CDR3aa: CSVFGDEQYF
v_gene: TRBV28; d_gene: TRBD1; j_gene: TRBJ2-7; abundance: -; CDR3nt: TGTGCCAGCAGGTCTCCAACGGGACAGCTCTACGAGCAGTACTTC; CDR3aa: CASRSPTGQLYEQYF
v_gene: TRBV5-8; d_gene: -; j_gene: TRBJ1-1; abundance: once; CDR3nt: TGTGCCAGCAGCTCCCCCTGGGGCGGACAGCACCCAGGGGCTTTCTTT; CDR3aa: CASSSPWGGQHPGAFF
v_gene: TRBV7-9; d_gene: -; j_gene: TRBJ2-7; abundance: -; CDR3nt: TGTGCCAGCAGCGTGGACTACGAGCAGTACTTC; CDR3aa: CASSVDYEQYF
v_gene: TRBV5-5; d_gene: TRBD1; j_gene: TRBJ1-2; abundance: -; CDR3nt: TGTGCCAGCAGCAGTACCGGGACAGGGTATGGCTATGGCTACACCTTC; CDR3aa: CASSSTGTGYGYGYTF
v_gene: TRBV2; d_gene: -; j_gene: TRBJ1-2; abundance: -; CDR3nt: TGTGCCAGCAGTGGGGATGGCTACACCTTC; CDR3aa: CASSGDGYTF